This T cell receptor beta chain came from a study of T cell responses to AZD1222 COVID-19 vaccine. Overall study: Second doses that came at about 4 or about 12 weeks were put together.

Method: immunoSEQ multiplex PCR; TCRdb's copy keeps in-frame clones and lacks some. Found here are roughly 120,000 clones, about 90% of them singletons; the top ten hold around 9.4%. About this clone: Its target is unknown.

In germline, CDR1 is KGHDR, CDR2 SFDVKD. Trimming took off 10 bases at V and 1 base at J, with 7 bases between the two ends. This CDR3 comprises 11 residues. Study conclusions and caveats: Every sample of the repertoires postdated the peak T cell response.

This chain connects TRBV24-1 to TRBJ2-7, with D perhaps assigned TRBD1 or TRBD2 (6 bases each). This specimen was peripheral blood, taken on day 0 of AZD1222 vaccination. The receptor comes from an adult in good health. The chain's CDR3 is CATGGSYEQYF. In nucleotides, the CDR3 is TGTGCCACAGGGGGGTCCTACGAGCAGTACTTC.